In its sample, the clone carrying this T cell receptor beta chain was seen once. Antigen: not known. J was trimmed by 6 bases and V by 2 bases; bases with no gene match: 3. CDR3 length equals 13 residues. Germline V CDR1 and CDR2: GTSNPN, SVGIG (reference sequence). The sample originates from a study of T cell responses to AZD1222 COVID-19 vaccine. Profiling relied on immunoSEQ multiplex PCR, and the TCRdb table lists in-frame clones only, not all of them. The repertoire holds about 110,000 clones, with about 90% as singletons. Whole-study findings and limits: Just 5 to 7 AZD1222 recipients were seropositive at baseline.

V is TRBV30 and J is TRBJ2-3; 9 nucleotides align to TRBD2. Sequences were derived from peripheral blood, sampled on day 0 of AZD1222 vaccination. The TCR was taken from an adult in good health. In DNA, the CDR3 is TGTGCCTGGAGTCGCGGGGGGGCGGATACGCAGTATTTT. Translation: CAWSRGGADTQYF.